This T cell receptor (beta chain) is from a study of T cells after yellow fever vaccination. Points from the study as a whole: Abundant bulk-derived clonotypes could contaminate FACS-sorted repertoires. Subsequent to the booster, the majority of primary-vaccination clones reappeared (about 97% CD4, roughly 90% CD8). The secondary response showed a weaker magnitude and a faster peak, day 5 versus 15.

Comment on this clonotype: What it recognizes is unknown.

In germline, CDR1 is MNHEY, CDR2 SVGAGI. The CDR3 runs to 14 residues. With 3 bases removed from V and 9 bases from J, the gap between germline ends came to 12 bases. TCRdb called the 5' RACE reads again in MiXCR, with one record for every CDR3 protein. The sample yields 500,000 to 650,000 distinct CDR3 sequences, about a sixth seen once. The chain carries TRBV6-5 and TRBJ1-6; D might be TRBD1 (6 bases). The material was PBMCs, obtained 5 days after the first yellow fever vaccination. The TCR comes from a man aged 18 to 30 who received the YFV17D yellow fever vaccine. The CDR3 nucleotides read TGTGCCAGCAGTTATCTCACAGGGTCTTCACCCCTCCACTTT. Translation gives CASSYLTGSSPLHF.